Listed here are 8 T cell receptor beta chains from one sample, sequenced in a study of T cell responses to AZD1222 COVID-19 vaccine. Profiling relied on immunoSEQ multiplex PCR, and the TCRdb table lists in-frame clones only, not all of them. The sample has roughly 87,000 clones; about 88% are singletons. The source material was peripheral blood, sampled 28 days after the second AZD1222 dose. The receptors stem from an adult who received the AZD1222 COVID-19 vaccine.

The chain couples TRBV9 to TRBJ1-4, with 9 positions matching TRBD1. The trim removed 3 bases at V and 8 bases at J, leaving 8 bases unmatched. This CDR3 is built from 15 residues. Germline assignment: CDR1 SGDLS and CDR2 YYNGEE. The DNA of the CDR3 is TGTGCCAGCAGCGGACAACAGGGGGCAGGAGAAAAACTGTTTTTT. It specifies CASSGQQGAGEKLFF. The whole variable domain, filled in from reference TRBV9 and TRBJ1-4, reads DSGVTQTPKHLITATGQRVTLRCSPRSGDLSVYWYQQSLDQGLQFLIQYYNGEERAKGNILERFSAQQFPDLHSELNLSSLELGDSALYFCASSGQQGAGEKLFFGSGTQLSVL.

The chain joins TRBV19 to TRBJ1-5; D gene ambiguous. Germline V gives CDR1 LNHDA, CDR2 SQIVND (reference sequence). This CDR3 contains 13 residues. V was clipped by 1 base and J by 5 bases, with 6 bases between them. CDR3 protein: CASSIGGYQPQHF. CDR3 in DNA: TGTGCCAGTAGTATAGGGGGTTATCAGCCCCAGCATTTT.

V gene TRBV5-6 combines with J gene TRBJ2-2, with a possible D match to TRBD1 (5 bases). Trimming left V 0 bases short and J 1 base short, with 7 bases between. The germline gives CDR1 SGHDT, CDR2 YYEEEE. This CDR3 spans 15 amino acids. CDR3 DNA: TGTGCCAGCAGCTTGGGGGGCAGGAACACCGGGGAGCTGTTTTTT. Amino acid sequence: CASSLGGRNTGELFF.

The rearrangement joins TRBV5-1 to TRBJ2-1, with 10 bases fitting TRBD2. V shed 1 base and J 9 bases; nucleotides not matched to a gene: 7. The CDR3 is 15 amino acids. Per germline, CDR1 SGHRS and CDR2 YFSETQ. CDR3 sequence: CASSLLLAGEGEQFF. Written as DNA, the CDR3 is TGCGCCAGCAGCTTGTTGCTAGCGGGAGAGGGTGAGCAGTTCTTC.

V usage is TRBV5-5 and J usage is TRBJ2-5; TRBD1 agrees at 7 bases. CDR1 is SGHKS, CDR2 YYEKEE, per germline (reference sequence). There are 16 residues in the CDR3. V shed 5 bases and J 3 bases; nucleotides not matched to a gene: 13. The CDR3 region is CASRPMDGTAKETQYF. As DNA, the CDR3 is TGTGCCAGCAGACCGATGGATGGGACAGCAAAAGAGACCCAGTACTTC.

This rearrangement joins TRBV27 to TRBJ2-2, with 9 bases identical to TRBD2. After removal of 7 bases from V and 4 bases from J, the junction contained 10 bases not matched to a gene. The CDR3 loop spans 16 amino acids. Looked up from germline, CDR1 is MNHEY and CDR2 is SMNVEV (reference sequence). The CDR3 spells CASTLSGRIFTGELFF. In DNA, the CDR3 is TGTGCCAGCACCCTCAGCGGGAGGATTTTCACCGGGGAGCTGTTTTTT.

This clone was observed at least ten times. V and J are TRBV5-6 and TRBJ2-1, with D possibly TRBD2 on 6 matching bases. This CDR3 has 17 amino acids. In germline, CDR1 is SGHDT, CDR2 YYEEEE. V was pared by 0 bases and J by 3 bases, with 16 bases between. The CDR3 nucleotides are TGTGCCAGCAGCTTGGTAGGGCGGGGCTACGTCTACAATGAGCAGTTCTTC. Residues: CASSLVGRGYVYNEQFF. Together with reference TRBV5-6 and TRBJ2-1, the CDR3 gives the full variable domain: DAGVTQSPTHLIKTRGQQVTLRCSPKSGHDTVSWYQQALGQGPQFIFQYYEEEERQRGNFPDRFSGHQFPNYSSELNVNALLLGDSALYLCASSLVGRGYVYNEQFFGPGTRLTVL.

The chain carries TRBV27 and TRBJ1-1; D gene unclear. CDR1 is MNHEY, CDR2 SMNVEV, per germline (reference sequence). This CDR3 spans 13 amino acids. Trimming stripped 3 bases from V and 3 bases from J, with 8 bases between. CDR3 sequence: CASSLGWDTEAFF. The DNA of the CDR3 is TGTGCCAGCAGTTTGGGGTGGGACACTGAAGCTTTCTTT.